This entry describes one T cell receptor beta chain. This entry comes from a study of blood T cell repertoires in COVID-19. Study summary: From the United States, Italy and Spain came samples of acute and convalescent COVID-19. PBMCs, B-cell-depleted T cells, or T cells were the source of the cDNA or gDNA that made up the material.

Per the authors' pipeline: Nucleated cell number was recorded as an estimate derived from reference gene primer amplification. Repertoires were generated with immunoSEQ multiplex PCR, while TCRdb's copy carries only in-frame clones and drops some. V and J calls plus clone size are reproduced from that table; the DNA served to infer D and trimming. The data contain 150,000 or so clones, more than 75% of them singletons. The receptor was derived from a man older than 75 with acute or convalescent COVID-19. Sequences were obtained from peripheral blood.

CDR3 DNA sequence: TGTGCCTGGAGTGTACAGGGCCCCTACGAGCAGTACTTC. Encoded protein: CAWSVQGPYEQYF. The chain recombines TRBV30 with TRBJ2-7, with D perhaps matching TRBD1 (6 bases). V was clipped by 0 bases and J by 2 bases, with 8 bases between them. Germline V CDR1 and CDR2: GTSNPN, SVGIG (reference sequence). There are 13 residues in the CDR3.